Following are 29 T cell receptor beta chains from one sample sequenced in a study of OX40 agonist ivuxolimab in advanced cancers. Measured with immunoSEQ multiplex PCR; TCRdb has only the in-frame clones, and not every one. The sample has 45,000 to 60,000 clones; about 76% are singletons. The source was CD4+ or CD8+ T cells sorted from blood, collected in a trial of the OX40 agonist ivuxolimab. The receptors were sampled from an adult with an advanced solid tumor such as melanoma, head and neck, liver or kidney cancer.

V is TRBV6-6 and J is TRBJ2-7; TRBD1 matches at 11 bases. The CDR3 has 14 amino acids. Germline CDR1 MNHNY, CDR2 SVGAGI (reference sequence). The V and J ends lost 1 base and 5 bases, in that order; junction bases with no gene match: 1. CDR3 protein: CASSYWTGGDEQYF. The DNA for the CDR3 is TGTGCCAGCAGTTACTGGACAGGGGGCGACGAGCAGTACTTC.

The rearrangement joins TRBV7-8 to TRBJ1-1; D is uncertain. The V gene's germline CDR1 is SGHVS and CDR2 FQNEAQ. Trimming removed 6 bases from V and 5 bases from J, with 7 bases in between. This CDR3 is 11 amino acids long. The CDR3 is CASRTRTEAFF. The CDR3 DNA is TGTGCCAGCAGGACGCGTACTGAAGCTTTCTTT.

This clone was observed once. V is TRBV14 and J is TRBJ2-6; 9 bases are a match to TRBD1. The CDR3 has 18 residues. Germline values: CDR1 SGHDN, CDR2 FVKESK. The V segment lost 4 bases and the J segment 0 bases; nucleotides outside the gene matches: 7. The CDR3 here is CASSRQGDFDSGANVLTF. The CDR3 DNA reads TGTGCCAGCAGCCGACAGGGGGATTTCGACTCTGGGGCCAACGTCCTGACTTTC.

V is TRBV6-1 and J is TRBJ2-7; TRBD1 is a possible D gene (6 bases). The germline V gene has CDR1 MNHNS and CDR2 SASEGT. The V gene lost 3 bases and the J gene lost 2 bases, with 17 bases spanning the gap. This CDR3 is built from 16 residues. The CDR3 nucleotides read TGTGCCAGCAGTGAGGTGGGATGGGACATCACCTACGAGCAGTACTTC. This sequence encodes CASSEVGWDITYEQYF.

Only a few counts were recorded for this clone. This rearrangement joins TRBV20-1 to TRBJ1-2; TRBD1 is a possible D gene (5 bases). V was shortened by 5 bases and J by 8 bases, with 12 bases between the two germline ends. This CDR3 is built from 11 residues. Germline V CDR1 and CDR2: DFQATT, SNEGSKA (reference sequence). The CDR3 coding sequence is TGCAGTGCTGGGGGGAACGAAGGCTACACCTTC. The encoded protein is CSAGGNEGYTF.

This chain uses TRBV19 with TRBJ1-5; possibly TRBD1 for D (6 bases). Germline values: CDR1 LNHDA, CDR2 SQIVND (reference sequence). The CDR3 sequence is 16 residues long. V lost 3 bases and J lost 1, with 13 bases in between. The CDR3 DNA reads TGTGCCAGTAGTATCAAAGGGACACCCAGCAATCAGCCCCAGCATTTT. It translates to CASSIKGTPSNQPQHF. The full variable domain, in which reference TRBV19 and TRBJ1-5 provide the parts outside the CDR3, is DGGITQSPKYLFRKEGQNVTLSCEQNLNHDAMYWYRQDPGQGLRLIYYSQIVNDFQKGDIAEGYSVSREKKESFPLTVTSAQKNPTAFYLCASSIKGTPSNQPQHFGDGTRLSIL.

The V call is TRBV11-2, the J call TRBJ2-2; the match to TRBD2 covers 11 bases. Germline V gene data show CDR1 as SGHAT and CDR2 as FQNNGV. J was trimmed by 5 bases and V by 5 bases; bases with no gene match: 7. The CDR3 extends over 16 amino acids. This CDR3 is CASSPIAGGVTGELFF. The CDR3 DNA sequence: TGTGCCAGCAGCCCGATAGCGGGGGGGGTAACCGGGGAGCTGTTTTTT.

The CDR3 DNA follows: TGTGCCAGCAGCTTACAGGTTTTTTCACCCCTCCACTTT. This gives the protein CASSLQVFSPLHF. The V and J genes are TRBV11-2 and TRBJ1-6; D is undetermined. The CDR3 consists of 13 residues. V was cut by 2 bases and J by 9 bases, with 8 bases left in between. Germline CDR1 is SGHAT and CDR2 is FQNNGV.

The V and J genes are TRBV6-1 and TRBJ1-4; 8 nucleotides align to TRBD1. Germline CDR1 is MNHNS and CDR2 is SASEGT. Trimming removed 8 bases from V and 6 bases from J; junction bases left unmatched: 5. This CDR3 contains 13 residues. In DNA form, the CDR3 reads TGTGCCAGCCCAGGGGGCGAGGATGAAAAACTGTTTTTT. This translates into CASPGGEDEKLFF.

In its sample, this clone ranks as medium-sized. The chain couples TRBV28 to TRBJ1-1; D is perhaps TRBD1 (5 bases). The germline V gene has CDR1 MDHEN and CDR2 SYDVKM. V was shortened by 5 bases and J by 4 bases, with 14 bases between the two germline ends. The CDR3 has 14 residues. The CDR3 reads CASSIPQGTTEAFF. The CDR3 coding sequence is TGTGCCAGCAGTATCCCGCAGGGCACCACTGAAGCTTTCTTT.

The chain is built from TRBV5-1 and TRBJ1-2; D unclear. CDR1 SGHRS and CDR2 YFSETQ come from the germline V gene. V dropped 2 bases and J dropped 4 bases, with 12 bases sitting between them. This CDR3 comprises 14 residues. The CDR3 sequence is CASSLSGVGYGYTF. CDR3 bases: TGCGCCAGCAGCTTATCCGGGGTGGGCTATGGCTACACCTTC.

This chain connects TRBV5-4 to TRBJ2-1; the match to TRBD2 covers 8 bases. V was clipped by 0 bases and J by 9 bases; unmatched bases: 17. This CDR3 region has 18 residues. The V gene's germline CDR1 is SGHNT and CDR2 YYREEE (reference sequence). CDR3 DNA sequence: TGTGCCAGCAGCTTGGTACAGGGATCTGGGACTAGGCGCGGTGAGCAGTTCTTC. Translated, it gives CASSLVQGSGTRRGEQFF.

J is TRBJ2-7 and V is TRBV30, with D possibly being TRBD2 (5 bases). CDR1 GTSNPN and CDR2 SVGIG come from the germline V gene (reference sequence). V was clipped by 3 bases and J by 9 bases, with 21 bases between them. This CDR3 contains 14 residues. The CDR3 DNA reads as TGTGCCTGGAGCGGCGGGCGTTCCCTTTTCGGGCAGTACTTC. It specifies CAWSGGRSLFGQYF.

The chain carries TRBV6-6 and TRBJ1-1; D is undetermined. The CDR3 has 15 residues. Germline V gene sequence: CDR1 MNHNY, CDR2 SVGAGI (reference sequence). The V end was cut by 4 bases, the J end by 1 base, with 13 bases between. The CDR3 protein is CASSFTSTWNTEAFF. CDR3 DNA sequence: TGTGCCAGCAGTTTTACCAGTACGTGGAACACTGAAGCTTTCTTT.

The rearrangement links TRBV11-2 to TRBJ2-7; maybe TRBD2 (6 bases). V lost 6 bases to trimming and J lost 3 bases, with 12 bases between them. Germline CDR1 is SGHAT and CDR2 is FQNNGV. The CDR3 loop spans 13 amino acids. The CDR3 coding sequence is TGTGCCAGCAGTTCCTCCGGGGGCTACGAGCAGTACTTC. It specifies CASSSSGGYEQYF.

V and J are TRBV7-9 and TRBJ2-4; 9 nucleotides align to TRBD1. The junction had 5 bases not matched to a gene; V was cut back by 4 bases and J by 7 bases. This CDR3 has 14 amino acids. Germline V gives CDR1 SEHNR, CDR2 FQNEAQ (reference sequence). The CDR3 DNA reads TGTGCCAGCAGCTCTACAGGGGGCGATAACATTCAGTACTTC. Translating gives CASSSTGGDNIQYF.

The CDR3 DNA reads as TGTGCCAGCAGTTTCCACGACAGAAACTACGAGCAGTACTTC. Translation gives CASSFHDRNYEQYF. The gene calls are TRBV28 and TRBJ2-7; D possibly corresponds to TRBD1 (5 bases). V was trimmed by 3 bases and J by 3 bases, leaving 12 bases between them. The CDR3 is made up of 14 amino acids. Germline CDR1 reads MDHEN; CDR2 reads SYDVKM.

On this clone itself: The junction shows a germline mismatch at one end, possibly a read error. The V and J genes are TRBV7-7 and TRBJ2-5; 7 positions match TRBD2. Germline CDR1 is SSHAT and CDR2 is FNYEAQ (reference sequence). The CDR3 loop spans 13 amino acids. CDR3 sequence: CASSSGREETQYF. The CDR3 coding sequence is TGTGCTAGCAGCTCTGGGAGGGAGGAGACCCAGTACTTC.

The rearrangement links TRBV12-5 to TRBJ2-5, with 8 nucleotides matching TRBD2. The CDR3 spans 15 residues. CDR1 is LGHNT and CDR2 is FRNRAP in the germline V gene. J lost 2 bases, V lost 3 bases, and 5 bases had no gene match. This chain's CDR3 is CASGLLAEGQETQYF. The CDR3 DNA sequence: TGTGCTAGTGGTTTACTAGCGGAGGGACAAGAGACCCAGTACTTC.

The J gene is TRBJ1-2, the V gene TRBV7-6, with unresolved D. From germline, CDR1 is SGHVS and CDR2 FNYEAQ. The CDR3 contains 13 residues. V gave up 4 bases and J gave up 4 bases, with 10 bases separating them. CDR3 nucleotide sequence: TGTGCCAGCAGCTCCGTCGGTGGCTATGGCTACACCTTC. Amino acid sequence: CASSSVGGYGYTF.

The CDR3 bases are TGTGCCAGCAGCGTAGTGACAGGTTCCACCGGGGAGCTGTTTTTT. This translates into CASSVVTGSTGELFF. The chain combines TRBV9 with TRBJ2-2; possible D gene TRBD1, 6 bases. This CDR3 is 15 amino acids long. V lost 0 bases and J lost 4, with 10 bases in between. Germline loops: CDR1 SGDLS, CDR2 YYNGEE.

The V call is TRBV30, the J call TRBJ1-5, with a weak D call TRBD1 (6 bases). Per the germline V gene, CDR1 is GTSNPN and CDR2 is SVGIG (reference sequence). The CDR3 loop spans 15 amino acids. V shed 0 bases and J shed 3 bases, with 12 bases lying between them. The CDR3 DNA reads TGTGCCTGGAGTGTAACATGGGACACCAATCAGCCCCAGCATTTT. Protein: CAWSVTWDTNQPQHF.

This chain links TRBV7-8 with TRBJ2-1; 9 nucleotides agree with TRBD2. V was pared by 1 base and J by 7 bases, with 8 bases of the junction left unmatched. Germline loops: CDR1 SGHVS, CDR2 FQNEAQ. The CDR3 extends over 16 amino acids. In DNA, the CDR3 is TGTGCCAGCAGCTTAGTCTTAGCGGGGGCGCAAAATGAGCAGTTCTTC. Translated: CASSLVLAGAQNEQFF.

The chain joins TRBV6-5 to TRBJ2-1; 9 bases line up with TRBD1. Germline CDR1 MNHEY, CDR2 SVGAGI. The V and J ends lost 0 bases and 6 bases, in that order; junction bases with no gene match: 3. CDR3 size: 15 residues. The CDR3 DNA reads as TGTGCCAGCAGTTACTCGACAGGGGGGCGCAATGAGCAGTTCTTC. Its translation: CASSYSTGGRNEQFF.

The chain carries TRBV7-9 and TRBJ2-7; D unresolved. V was clipped by 2 bases and J by 3 bases, with 2 bases between them. CDR1 is SEHNR and CDR2 is FQNEAQ in the germline V gene (reference sequence). The CDR3 sequence is 11 residues long. CDR3 sequence reads: CASSLYYEQYF. The CDR3 bases are TGTGCCAGCAGCTTATACTACGAGCAGTACTTC.

The DNA of the CDR3 is TGTGCCAGTAGTATGGTGGACAGGGAAGAGACCCAGTACTTC. Its translation: CASSMVDREETQYF. J is TRBJ2-5 and V is TRBV19, with TRBD1 matching over 8 bases. The CDR3 has 14 amino acids. V gave up 3 bases and J gave up 3 bases; unmatched junction bases: 3. Germline-derived CDR1 and CDR2 are LNHDA and SQIVND (reference sequence).

The CDR3 sequence: CASSFRGGTSSYEQYF. CDR3 nucleotide sequence: TGTGCCAGCAGCTTCAGAGGAGGTACTAGCTCCTACGAGCAGTACTTC. This chain uses TRBV7-8 with TRBJ2-7, with D perhaps TRBD2 (5 bases). From germline, CDR1 is SGHVS and CDR2 FQNEAQ. V lost 3 bases and J 0 bases, leaving 15 bases between the germline ends. This CDR3 contains 16 residues.

This clone was observed once. The rearrangement links TRBV7-9 to TRBJ2-1, with TRBD2 matching over 12 bases. Germline values: CDR1 SEHNR, CDR2 FQNEAQ (reference sequence). This CDR3 comprises 18 residues. Trimming at V came to 5 bases and at J to 6 bases, leaving 14 bases not matched to a gene. The CDR3 loop is CASSRFLAGGPLSNEQFF. The CDR3 coding sequence is TGTGCCAGCAGCCGTTTTCTAGCGGGGGGGCCTTTATCCAATGAGCAGTTCTTC.

In this sample, this clone turned up once. The chain uses TRBV6-1 and TRBJ1-1; maybe TRBD1 (5 bases). The V end was cut by 8 bases, the J end by 1 base, with 17 bases between. Germline values: CDR1 MNHNS, CDR2 SASEGT. The CDR3 loop spans 15 amino acids. The CDR3 reads CASVWGRVENTEAFF. CDR3 sequence (DNA): TGTGCCAGCGTCTGGGGCAGGGTCGAGAACACTGAAGCTTTCTTT.